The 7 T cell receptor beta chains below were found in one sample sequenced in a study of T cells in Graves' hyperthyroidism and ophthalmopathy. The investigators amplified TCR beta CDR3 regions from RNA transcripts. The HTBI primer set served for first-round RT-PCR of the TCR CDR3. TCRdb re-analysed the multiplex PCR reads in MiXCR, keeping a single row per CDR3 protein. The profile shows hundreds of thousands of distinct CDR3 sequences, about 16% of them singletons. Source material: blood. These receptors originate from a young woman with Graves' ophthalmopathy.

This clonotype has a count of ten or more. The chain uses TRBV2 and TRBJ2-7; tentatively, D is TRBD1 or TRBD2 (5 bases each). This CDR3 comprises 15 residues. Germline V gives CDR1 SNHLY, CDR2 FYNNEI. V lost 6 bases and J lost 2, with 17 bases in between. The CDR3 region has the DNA TGTGCCAGCAGCGGATTCCGGGACGGAACCTACGAGCAGTACTTC. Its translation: CASSGFRDGTYEQYF.

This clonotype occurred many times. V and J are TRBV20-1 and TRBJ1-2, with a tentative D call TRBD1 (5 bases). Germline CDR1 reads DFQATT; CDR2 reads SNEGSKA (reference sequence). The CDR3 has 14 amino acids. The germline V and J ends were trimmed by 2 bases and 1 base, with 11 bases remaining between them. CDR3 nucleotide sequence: TGCAGTGCTAGACCCGGGGGAGTTAACTATGGCTACACCTTC. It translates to CSARPGGVNYGYTF.

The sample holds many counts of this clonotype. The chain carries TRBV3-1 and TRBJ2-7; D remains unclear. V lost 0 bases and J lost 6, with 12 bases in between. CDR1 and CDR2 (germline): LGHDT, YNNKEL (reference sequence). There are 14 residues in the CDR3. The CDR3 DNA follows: TGTGCCAGCAGCCAAGATGGGGTTTTCCGCGAGCAGTACTTC. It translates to CASSQDGVFREQYF.

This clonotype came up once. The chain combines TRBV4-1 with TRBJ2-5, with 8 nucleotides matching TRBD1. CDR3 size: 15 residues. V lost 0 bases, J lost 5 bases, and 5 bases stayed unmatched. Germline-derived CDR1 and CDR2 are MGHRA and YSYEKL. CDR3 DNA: TGCGCCAGCAGCCAAGAAGACAGGGGTACGGAGACCCAGTACTTC. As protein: CASSQEDRGTETQYF.

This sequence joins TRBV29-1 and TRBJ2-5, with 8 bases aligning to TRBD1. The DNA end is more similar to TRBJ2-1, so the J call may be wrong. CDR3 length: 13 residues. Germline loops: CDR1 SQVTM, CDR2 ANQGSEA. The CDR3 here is CSARTGSGETQFF. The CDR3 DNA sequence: TGCAGCGCCCGGACAGGGAGCGGTGAGACCCAGTTCTTC.

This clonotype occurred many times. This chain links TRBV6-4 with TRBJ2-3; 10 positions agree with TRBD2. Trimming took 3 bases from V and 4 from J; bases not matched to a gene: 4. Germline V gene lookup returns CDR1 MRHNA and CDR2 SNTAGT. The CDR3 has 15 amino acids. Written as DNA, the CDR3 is TGTGCCAGCAGTGAGGCTAGCGGGAGTTCAGATACGCAGTATTTT. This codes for CASSEASGSSDTQYF.

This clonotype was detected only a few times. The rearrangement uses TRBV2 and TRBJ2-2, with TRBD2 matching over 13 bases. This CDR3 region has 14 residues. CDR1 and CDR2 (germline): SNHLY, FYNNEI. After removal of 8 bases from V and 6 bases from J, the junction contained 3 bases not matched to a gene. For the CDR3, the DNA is TGTGCCAGCGGTGGACTAGCGGGAGCCGGGGAGCTGTTTTTT. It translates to CASGGLAGAGELFF. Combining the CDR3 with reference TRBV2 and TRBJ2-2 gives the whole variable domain EPEVTQTPSHQVTQMGQEVILRCVPISNHLYFYWYRQILGQKVEFLVSFYNNEISEKSEIFDDQFSVERPDGSNFTLKIRSTKLEDSAMYFCASGGLAGAGELFFGEGSRLTVL.